These T cell receptor beta chains were read from a single sample in a study of T cells after yellow fever vaccination. From the 5' RACE reads, TCRdb called clonotypes with MiXCR, one entry per CDR3 protein. The sample records 300,000 to 400,000 distinct CDR3 sequences, 8.5% to 10% being singletons. Sequenced material: PBMCs, taken on the day of the first yellow fever vaccination. These receptors came from a young man who received the YFV17D yellow fever vaccine. CDR3s include the opening cysteine and the closing phenylalanine or tryptophan. The D gene is left open where the match is weak. Expanded clones get a size class; other rows say once, few or many, or leave the size out.

TRBJ2-7	TRBV5-1	few	TRBD1	CASSGRQGVSEQYF	TGCGCCAGCAGCGGGAGACAGGGGGTCTCCGAGCAGTACTTC
TRBJ1-1	TRBV5-1	-	TRBD1	CASSRDRDYTEAFF	TGCGCCAGCAGCCGGGACAGGGACTACACTGAAGCTTTCTTT
TRBJ1-1	TRBV27	few	-	CASSPMAGTEAFF	TGTGCCAGCAGTCCCATGGCAGGGACCGAAGCTTTCTTT
TRBJ1-5	TRBV6-5	few	-	CASSHGGLGQPQHF	TGTGCCAGCAGTCACGGGGGGTTAGGGCAGCCCCAGCATTTT
TRBJ2-3	TRBV20-1	-	-	CSARDPSTEPHTQYF	TGCAGTGCTAGAGATCCCTCGACGGAGCCCCATACGCAGTATTTT
TRBJ2-3	TRBV7-3	few	-	CASGGSSTDTQYF	TGTGCCTCCGGGGGCTCTAGCACAGATACGCAGTATTTT
TRBJ2-1	TRBV6-1	-	TRBD2	CASSQGLAGGYNEQFF	TGTGCCAGCAGCCAGGGACTAGCGGGGGGTTACAATGAGCAGTTCTTC
TRBJ1-4	TRBV18	-	TRBD1	CASSQGTGREKLFF	TGTGCCAGCTCACAAGGGACAGGAAGAGAAAAACTGTTTTTT
TRBJ2-3	TRBV18	few	TRBD2	CASSRTSGGRGTDTQYF	TGTGCCAGCTCGCGGACTAGCGGGGGGAGAGGCACAGATACGCAGTATTTT
TRBJ1-1	TRBV7-2	many	-	CASSLEGRWGGEAFF	TGTGCCAGCAGCTTAGAAGGACGATGGGGGGGGGAAGCTTTCTTT
TRBJ1-1	TRBV24-1	few	TRBD1	CATRAGQGAWDTEAFF	TGTGCCACCAGAGCGGGACAGGGGGCTTGGGACACTGAAGCTTTCTTT
TRBJ2-3	TRBV19	few	TRBD2	CASSIVRGYTDTQYF	TGTGCCAGTAGTATAGTGCGGGGGTACACAGATACGCAGTATTTT
TRBJ2-7	TRBV12-3/TRBV12-4	few	-	CASSSWTTEQYF	TGTGCCAGCAGTTCCTGGACAACCGAGCAGTACTTC
TRBJ1-1	TRBV6-5	-	-	CASIQSTGEAFF	TGTGCCAGCATCCAAAGTACAGGGGAAGCTTTCTTT
TRBJ2-1	TRBV30	-	TRBD2	CAWSSGVYNEQFF	TGTGCCTGGAGTAGCGGGGTATACAATGAGCAGTTCTTC
TRBJ2-7	TRBV4-1	few	TRBD1	CASSRDRVLHEQYF	TGCGCCAGCAGCCGGGACAGGGTTTTACACGAGCAGTACTTC
TRBJ1-2	TRBV28	few	TRBD1	CASSLPSDRADGYTF	TGTGCCAGCAGTCTCCCCTCCGACAGGGCTGATGGCTACACCTTC
TRBJ1-5	TRBV10-3	many	TRBD1	CAIRTGDQPQHF	TGTGCCATCAGGACAGGGGATCAGCCCCAGCATTTT
TRBJ2-5	TRBV15	-	-	CATSRDGGRDQETQYF	TGTGCCACCAGCAGAGATGGTGGGCGGGACCAAGAGACCCAGTACTTC
TRBJ2-3	TRBV5-4	few	TRBD2	CASSIHGWLAGEDTQYF	TGTGCCAGCAGCATCCACGGGTGGCTAGCGGGGGAAGATACGCAGTATTTT
TRBJ1-3	TRBV6-1	-	-	CASSEAAGPGNTIYF	TGTGCCAGCAGTGAAGCGGCCGGTCCGGGAAACACCATATATTTT
TRBJ1-4	TRBV27	few	-	CASSFYNTGRKLFF	TGTGCCAGCAGCTTTTATAACACAGGGAGAAAACTGTTTTTT
TRBJ1-1	TRBV28	-	TRBD1	CASRKGGTNTEAFF	TGTGCCAGCAGGAAAGGGGGCACGAACACTGAAGCTTTCTTT
TRBJ2-1	TRBV6-1	few	-	CATSNRLGGPYNEQFF	TGTGCCACCTCAAACCGGCTGGGAGGCCCCTACAATGAGCAGTTCTTC
TRBJ2-5	TRBV20-1	-	TRBD1	CSAPGTGIQETQYF	TGCAGTGCTCCCGGGACAGGCATACAAGAGACCCAGTACTTC
TRBJ1-1	TRBV19	few	-	CASSEAGRRWNTEAFF	TGTGCCAGCTCGGAGGCGGGGCGGAGGTGGAACACTGAAGCTTTCTTT
TRBJ1-2	TRBV5-1	few	TRBD1	CASRPAGQPANYGYTF	TGCGCCAGCAGACCCGCGGGACAGCCCGCTAACTATGGCTACACCTTC
TRBJ2-1	TRBV28	few	-	CASGINGIF	TGTGCCAGCGGGATAAATGGAATCTTC
TRBJ1-1	TRBV2	few	-	CASQLLGNTEAFF	TGTGCCAGCCAATTACTAGGGAACACTGAAGCTTTCTTT
TRBJ2-5	TRBV20-1	-	TRBD1	CSARDPQGARGETQYF	TGCAGTGCTAGAGATCCCCAGGGGGCAAGGGGGGAGACCCAGTACTTC
TRBJ2-2	TRBV24-1	-	TRBD1	CATRTGLGGELFF	TGTGCCACCAGGACAGGGTTGGGCGGGGAGCTGTTTTTT
TRBJ2-1	TRBV10-2	few	TRBD1	CASRTGGDEQFF	TGCGCCAGCAGGACAGGGGGAGATGAGCAGTTCTTC
TRBJ2-3	TRBV5-1	few	-	CASSLGHTLPTDTQYF	TGCGCCAGCAGCTTGGGACACACCTTACCAACAGATACGCAGTATTTT
TRBJ2-5	TRBV10-3	-	TRBD2	CAIRAGLAGETQYF	TGTGCCATCAGGGCCGGACTAGCGGGGGAGACCCAGTACTTC
TRBJ2-1	TRBV6-2/TRBV6-3	few	-	CASRPLRARDHNEQFF	TGTGCCAGCAGACCCCTCCGAGCCCGGGACCACAATGAGCAGTTCTTC
TRBJ2-7	TRBV11-2	few	TRBD1	CASSPPLGTESYEQYF	TGTGCCAGCAGCCCCCCGCTAGGGACAGAATCCTACGAGCAGTACTTC
TRBJ2-7	TRBV4-1	-	-	CASSKGLLTDYEQYF	TGCGCCAGCAGCAAAGGACTTCTCACCGACTACGAGCAGTACTTC
TRBJ2-5	TRBV11-2	few	-	CASSTGWTQYF	TGTGCCAGCAGCACCGGATGGACCCAGTACTTC
TRBJ1-1	TRBV6-5	many	-	CASSYSIVSVLNTEAFF	TGTGCCAGCAGTTACTCGATAGTTTCGGTCCTGAACACTGAAGCTTTCTTT
TRBJ2-3	TRBV20-1	once	TRBD1	CSARIAAGGIDTQYF	TGCAGTGCTAGAATTGCGGCAGGGGGCATAGATACGCAGTATTTT